This record looks at one T cell receptor (beta chain) sequence and its context. The antigen is not known. This sample includes further DNA sequences coding for the same CDR3. This sample was included in a study of T cell responses to AZD1222 COVID-19 vaccine. Study-level results: Vaccine-associated CD4 TCRs ranged over spike, dominating at 160-218 and 743-854. The donors showed a predominance of white British ancestry and of females, with possible underestimation of clonal diversity. Spike-specific TCR depth and breadth grew after two AZD1222 doses. Researchers took repertoire samples only after the peak T cell response had come.

V was clipped by 0 bases and J by 2 bases, with 4 bases between them. Looked up from germline, CDR1 is KGHSH and CDR2 is LQKENI. The CDR3 spans 13 residues. Clones were read by immunoSEQ multiplex PCR, and TCRdb kept only the in-frame ones, dropping some. The table lists 95,000 to 110,000 clones, 90% to 95% of them singletons, with about 41% in the top ten. The sequences come from peripheral blood, collected on day 0 of AZD1222 vaccination. This sequence was found in an adult in good health. The rearrangement uses TRBV18 and TRBJ2-5; no firm D call. CDR3 nucleotide sequence: TGTGCCAGCTCACCACCGGGACAAGAGACCCAGTACTTC. The encoded protein is CASSPPGQETQYF.